These T cell receptor beta chains were read from a single sample in a study of blood T cells in healthy people across ages. MiXCR was run by TCRdb on the 5' RACE reads, yielding one entry per CDR3 protein. Here the sample spans about 1.4 million distinct CDR3 sequences, approximately 59% being singletons. The sequencing sample was made of blood. The source is a man between 18 and 29 years old in good health. CDR3s include the opening cysteine and the closing phenylalanine or tryptophan. A D gene is named only where the DNA matches it firmly. A clone size is listed for some rows: how often the clone was seen (once, few, many), or a class if it is expanded.

J gene: TRBJ2-5; V gene: TRBV9; D gene: -; clone size: -; CDR3 DNA: TGTGCCGGCAGCGTAGCTCCTTCCCATGAGCAGTACTTC; CDR3 protein: CAGSVAPSHEQYF
J gene: TRBJ2-7; V gene: TRBV28; D gene: -; clone size: -; CDR3 DNA: TGTGCCAGCTCCAGGAGGCCTAGCTCCTACGAGCAGTACTTC; CDR3 protein: CASSRRPSSYEQYF
J gene: TRBJ2-3; V gene: TRBV12-3/TRBV12-4; D gene: -; clone size: -; CDR3 DNA: TGTGCCAGCACCCCCATGGGTATACGCACAGATACGCAGTATTTT; CDR3 protein: CASTPMGIRTDTQYF
J gene: TRBJ2-1; V gene: TRBV20-1; D gene: -; clone size: once; CDR3 DNA: TGCAGTGGCCCGGCGGGCGGTACTACAAATGAGCAGTTCTTC; CDR3 protein: CSGPAGGTTNEQFF
J gene: TRBJ2-1; V gene: TRBV4-3; D gene: TRBD2; clone size: -; CDR3 DNA: TGCGCCAGCAGCCCTCCGGGGCTAGCGGGTCGGAGTGAGCAGTTCTTC; CDR3 protein: CASSPPGLAGRSEQFF
J gene: TRBJ1-1; V gene: TRBV27; D gene: -; clone size: few; CDR3 DNA: TGTGCCAGCAGTTTACTAGGGGTAGGGACTGAAGCTTTCTTT; CDR3 protein: CASSLLGVGTEAFF
J gene: TRBJ2-1; V gene: TRBV4-1; D gene: -; clone size: -; CDR3 DNA: TGTGCCAGCAGCCAAGAAAGAAATGAGCAGTTCTTC; CDR3 protein: CASSQERNEQFF
J gene: TRBJ2-7; V gene: TRBV10-2; D gene: TRBD2; clone size: few; CDR3 DNA: TGCGCCAGCAGTGCACTAGCGGCAGAAATCTACGAGCAGTACTTC; CDR3 protein: CASSALAAEIYEQYF
J gene: TRBJ1-4; V gene: TRBV10-3; D gene: TRBD1; clone size: -; CDR3 DNA: TGTGCCATCAGTGATGGGACAGAATTGTATAGACTGTTTTTT; CDR3 protein: CAISDGTELYRLFF
J gene: TRBJ2-5; V gene: TRBV29-1; D gene: -; clone size: -; CDR3 DNA: TGCAGCGTTGGGTCTAGCTTAGAGACCCAGTACTTC; CDR3 protein: CSVGSSLETQYF
J gene: TRBJ2-3; V gene: TRBV24-1; D gene: -; clone size: -; CDR3 DNA: TGTGCCACCAGTTGGAGCATAGCGGCTAGCACAGATACGCAGTATTTT; CDR3 protein: CATSWSIAASTDTQYF
J gene: TRBJ1-2; V gene: TRBV7-9; D gene: -; clone size: -; CDR3 DNA: TGTGCCAGCAGCAGAGAATTCGACTATGGCTACACCTTC; CDR3 protein: CASSREFDYGYTF
J gene: TRBJ1-5; V gene: TRBV9; D gene: -; clone size: -; CDR3 DNA: TGTGCCAGCAGCTCAGGGTCGGTCCGGAATCAGCCCCAGCATTTT; CDR3 protein: CASSSGSVRNQPQHF
J gene: TRBJ2-3; V gene: TRBV7-9; D gene: -; clone size: -; CDR3 DNA: TGTGCCAGCAGCTTGGGAGGTTTTCCCTACACAGATACGCAGTATTTT; CDR3 protein: CASSLGGFPYTDTQYF
J gene: TRBJ2-1; V gene: TRBV6-6; D gene: -; clone size: -; CDR3 DNA: TGTGCCAGCAGCCTAACGATAAACCGGGAACTAAACAATGAGCAGTTCTTC; CDR3 protein: CASSLTINRELNNEQFF
J gene: TRBJ1-1; V gene: TRBV28; D gene: -; clone size: -; CDR3 DNA: TGTGCCAGCACCCGCGGGGGCGGTAGGAACACTGAAGCTTTCTTT; CDR3 protein: CASTRGGGRNTEAFF
J gene: TRBJ2-7; V gene: TRBV4-3; D gene: -; clone size: -; CDR3 DNA: TGCGCCAGCAGCCAAGCCCCGGGCTACAACGAGCAGTACTTC; CDR3 protein: CASSQAPGYNEQYF
J gene: TRBJ2-1; V gene: TRBV25-1; D gene: TRBD2; clone size: -; CDR3 DNA: TGTGCCAGCAGTGAATATCCCTCTAGGGCTAGCGGGAGTGGCCCACTACAGTTCTTC; CDR3 protein: CASSEYPSRASGSGPLQFF
J gene: TRBJ1-5; V gene: TRBV6-5; D gene: TRBD1; clone size: -; CDR3 DNA: TGTGCCAGCAGTACTATAAGACAGGGGGGCCCTCGGACATATAGCAATCAGCCCCAGCATTTT; CDR3 protein: CASSTIRQGGPRTYSNQPQHF
J gene: TRBJ2-6; V gene: TRBV6-6; D gene: -; clone size: -; CDR3 DNA: TGTGCCAGCGTTCCATTTTCTGGGGCCAACGTCCTGACTTTC; CDR3 protein: CASVPFSGANVLTF
J gene: TRBJ2-5; V gene: TRBV6-4; D gene: TRBD2; clone size: -; CDR3 DNA: TGTGCCAGCAGGGGGGGGGTACAAGAGACCCAGTACTTC; CDR3 protein: CASRGGVQETQYF
J gene: TRBJ2-7; V gene: TRBV12-3/TRBV12-4; D gene: -; clone size: -; CDR3 DNA: TGTGCCAGCAGGCGCGACTCCGGGGCCACTTCCTACGAGCAGTACTTC; CDR3 protein: CASRRDSGATSYEQYF
J gene: TRBJ2-3; V gene: TRBV27; D gene: TRBD1; clone size: -; CDR3 DNA: TGTGCCAGCAGTTCGATAGACAGGGGGCCCACAGATACGCAGTATTTT; CDR3 protein: CASSSIDRGPTDTQYF
J gene: TRBJ2-7; V gene: TRBV4-1; D gene: -; clone size: -; CDR3 DNA: TGCGCCAGCAGCCGACCCGGGAGTGGCTACGAGCAGTACTTC; CDR3 protein: CASSRPGSGYEQYF
J gene: TRBJ1-2; V gene: TRBV27; D gene: -; clone size: -; CDR3 DNA: TGTGCCGGCAGCCATCAGGGTCCGGCGGATGGCTACACCTTC; CDR3 protein: CAGSHQGPADGYTF
J gene: TRBJ2-4; V gene: TRBV7-2; D gene: -; clone size: -; CDR3 DNA: TGTGCCAGCAGCTATGACGACAGAGCAAAAAACATTCAGTACTTC; CDR3 protein: CASSYDDRAKNIQYF
J gene: TRBJ1-2; V gene: TRBV20-1; D gene: -; clone size: -; CDR3 DNA: TGCAGTGCTAGAGAGGGGGGTGGGGCAGGAGGCTACACCTTC; CDR3 protein: CSAREGGGAGGYTF
J gene: TRBJ2-7; V gene: TRBV7-2; D gene: TRBD2; clone size: once; CDR3 DNA: TGTGCCAGCAGCACCCGGACTAGCGGGGACTACGAGCAGTACTTC; CDR3 protein: CASSTRTSGDYEQYF
J gene: TRBJ2-1; V gene: TRBV29-1; D gene: -; clone size: -; CDR3 DNA: TGCAGCGTTGTCGGGCAGTACTACAATGAGCAGTTCTTC; CDR3 protein: CSVVGQYYNEQFF
J gene: TRBJ2-7; V gene: TRBV4-2; D gene: TRBD1; clone size: -; CDR3 DNA: TGTGCCAGCAGCCACCGGGACAGGGGATACTACGAGCAGTACTTC; CDR3 protein: CASSHRDRGYYEQYF
J gene: TRBJ2-7; V gene: TRBV4-3; D gene: -; clone size: few; CDR3 DNA: TGCGCCAGCAGCCAAGGAGGTCTGGGCTACGAGCAGTACTTC; CDR3 protein: CASSQGGLGYEQYF
J gene: TRBJ2-3; V gene: TRBV4-3; D gene: TRBD2; clone size: -; CDR3 DNA: TGCGCCAGCAGCCAAGTCGGGGGGTATACGCAGTATTTT; CDR3 protein: CASSQVGGYTQYF
J gene: TRBJ2-3; V gene: TRBV4-2; D gene: -; clone size: few; CDR3 DNA: TGTGCCAGCAGTCATGAACTCCGACTAACTAGCACAGATACGCAGTATTTT; CDR3 protein: CASSHELRLTSTDTQYF
J gene: TRBJ2-1; V gene: TRBV7-2; D gene: TRBD1; clone size: -; CDR3 DNA: TGTGCCAGCAGCAAGGGACAGGGGGCAGCTTCTGAGCAGTTCTTC; CDR3 protein: CASSKGQGAASEQFF
J gene: TRBJ2-1; V gene: TRBV27; D gene: -; clone size: -; CDR3 DNA: TGTGCCAGCGGAGCGGTGGGGGTTGAGCAGTTCTTC; CDR3 protein: CASGAVGVEQFF
J gene: TRBJ2-1; V gene: TRBV29-1; D gene: TRBD1; clone size: -; CDR3 DNA: TGCAGCGTTGAACAAAGGGACAGGGGCTACAATGAGCAGTTCTTC; CDR3 protein: CSVEQRDRGYNEQFF
J gene: TRBJ2-1; V gene: TRBV7-9; D gene: -; clone size: -; CDR3 DNA: TGTGCCAGCAGCTTATGGTCCTACAATGAGCAGTTCTTC; CDR3 protein: CASSLWSYNEQFF
J gene: TRBJ2-5; V gene: TRBV29-1; D gene: TRBD1; clone size: -; CDR3 DNA: TGCAGCGCCCAACCAATGACAGGGGTGGGGGAGACCCAGTACTTC; CDR3 protein: CSAQPMTGVGETQYF
J gene: TRBJ1-2; V gene: TRBV4-3; D gene: -; clone size: -; CDR3 DNA: TGCGCCAGCAGCCAAGATCTACGCCCAATTAGACATGGCTACACCTTC; CDR3 protein: CASSQDLRPIRHGYTF
J gene: TRBJ2-5; V gene: TRBV10-3; D gene: TRBD1; clone size: -; CDR3 DNA: TGTGCCATCGCCCGACCTGCACGGGGACAGGCTTATGAGCAGTACTTC; CDR3 protein: CAIARPARGQAYEQYF
J gene: TRBJ2-4; V gene: TRBV3-1; D gene: TRBD2; clone size: -; CDR3 DNA: TGTGCCAGAGGGACTAGTTCTTGCATTCAGTACTTC; CDR3 protein: CARGTSSCIQYF
J gene: TRBJ1-6; V gene: TRBV10-3; D gene: -; clone size: few; CDR3 DNA: TGTGCCATCAGTGACAGGGCGGATTCACCCCTCCACTTT; CDR3 protein: CAISDRADSPLHF
J gene: TRBJ2-7; V gene: TRBV2; D gene: -; clone size: -; CDR3 DNA: TGTGCCAGCATGGAGGTCGAGGGATGGAGCTCCTACGAGCAGTACTTC; CDR3 protein: CASMEVEGWSSYEQYF
J gene: TRBJ1-5; V gene: TRBV29-1; D gene: -; clone size: -; CDR3 DNA: TGCAGCGTTGCTTTTTTGGATCAGCCCCAGCATTTT; CDR3 protein: CSVAFLDQPQHF
J gene: TRBJ1-6; V gene: TRBV10-3; D gene: -; clone size: -; CDR3 DNA: TGTGCCATCAGTGAAGTGGATGATTCACCCCTCCACTTT; CDR3 protein: CAISEVDDSPLHF
J gene: TRBJ1-1; V gene: TRBV4-2; D gene: -; clone size: -; CDR3 DNA: TGTGCCAGCAGCCAAGTAGGGCTCATGGCCGCTGAAGCTTTCTTT; CDR3 protein: CASSQVGLMAAEAFF
J gene: TRBJ2-1; V gene: TRBV12-3/TRBV12-4; D gene: -; clone size: few; CDR3 DNA: TGTGCCAGCACCACTCTAGACAATGAGCAGTTCTTC; CDR3 protein: CASTTLDNEQFF
J gene: TRBJ2-3; V gene: TRBV29-1; D gene: TRBD1; clone size: few; CDR3 DNA: TGCAGCGGTCGGACAGGGCGGGGTGACACAGATACGCAGTATTTT; CDR3 protein: CSGRTGRGDTDTQYF
J gene: TRBJ2-2; V gene: TRBV6-2/TRBV6-3; D gene: -; clone size: -; CDR3 DNA: TGTGCCAGCAGTTACGGGTCGTACACCGGGGAGCTGTTTTTT; CDR3 protein: CASSYGSYTGELFF